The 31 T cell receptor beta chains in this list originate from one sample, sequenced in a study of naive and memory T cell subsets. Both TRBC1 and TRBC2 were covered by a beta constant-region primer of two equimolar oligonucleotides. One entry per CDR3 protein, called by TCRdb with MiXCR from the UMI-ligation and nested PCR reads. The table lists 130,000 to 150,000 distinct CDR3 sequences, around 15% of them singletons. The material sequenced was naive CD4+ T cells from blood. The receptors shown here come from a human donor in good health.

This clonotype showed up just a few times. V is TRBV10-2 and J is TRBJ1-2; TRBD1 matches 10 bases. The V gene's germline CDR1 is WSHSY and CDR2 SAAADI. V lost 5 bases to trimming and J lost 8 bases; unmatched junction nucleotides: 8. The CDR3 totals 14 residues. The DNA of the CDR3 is TGCGCCAGCAGTCCCGGGACAGGGGTTGGCGGCTACACCTTC. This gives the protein CASSPGTGVGGYTF.

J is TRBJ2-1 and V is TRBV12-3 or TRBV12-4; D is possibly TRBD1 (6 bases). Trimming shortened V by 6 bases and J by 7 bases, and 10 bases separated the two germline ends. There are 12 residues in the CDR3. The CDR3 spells CASSPQGNEQFF. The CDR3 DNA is TGTGCCAGCAGCCCGCAGGGGAATGAGCAGTTCTTC.

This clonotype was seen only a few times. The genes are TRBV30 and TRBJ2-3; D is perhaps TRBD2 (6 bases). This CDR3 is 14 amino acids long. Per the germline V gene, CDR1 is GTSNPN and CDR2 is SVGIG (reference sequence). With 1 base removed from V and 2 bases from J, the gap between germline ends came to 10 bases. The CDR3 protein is CAWSGAGTTDTQYF. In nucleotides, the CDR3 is TGTGCCTGGAGTGGAGCGGGTACCACAGATACGCAGTATTTT.

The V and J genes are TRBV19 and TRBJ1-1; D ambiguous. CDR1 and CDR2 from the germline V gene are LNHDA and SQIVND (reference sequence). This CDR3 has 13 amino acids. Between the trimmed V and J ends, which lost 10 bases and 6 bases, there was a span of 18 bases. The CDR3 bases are TGTGCCACCACCAGAGAGGGTAAATCTGAAGCTTTCTTT. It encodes CATTREGKSEAFF.

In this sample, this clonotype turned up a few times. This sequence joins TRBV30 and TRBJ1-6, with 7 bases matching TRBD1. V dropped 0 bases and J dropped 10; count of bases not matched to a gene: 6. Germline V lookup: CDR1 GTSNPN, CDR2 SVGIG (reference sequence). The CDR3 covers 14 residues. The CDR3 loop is CAWSVRAGGSPLHF. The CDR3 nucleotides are TGTGCCTGGAGTGTACGGGCAGGGGGGTCACCCCTCCACTTT.

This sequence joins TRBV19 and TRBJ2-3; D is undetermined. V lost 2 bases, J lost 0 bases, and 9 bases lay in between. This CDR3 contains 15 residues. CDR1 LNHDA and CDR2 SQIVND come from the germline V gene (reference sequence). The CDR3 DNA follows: TGTGCCAGTAGTATATACGGGCTGAGCACAGATACGCAGTATTTT. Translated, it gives CASSIYGLSTDTQYF.

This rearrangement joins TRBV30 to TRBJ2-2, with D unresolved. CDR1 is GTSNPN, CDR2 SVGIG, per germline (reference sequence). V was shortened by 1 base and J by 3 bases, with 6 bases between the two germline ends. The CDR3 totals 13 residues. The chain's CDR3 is CAWSAGYTGELFF. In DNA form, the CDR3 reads TGTGCCTGGAGTGCAGGTTACACCGGGGAGCTGTTTTTT.

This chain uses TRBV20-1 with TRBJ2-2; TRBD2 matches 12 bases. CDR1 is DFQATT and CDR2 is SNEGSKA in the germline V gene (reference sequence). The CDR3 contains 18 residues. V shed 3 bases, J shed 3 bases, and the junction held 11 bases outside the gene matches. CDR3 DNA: TGCAGTGCTAGGAGACTAGCGGGAGTAAGGTCGGACACCGGGGAGCTGTTTTTT. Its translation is CSARRLAGVRSDTGELFF.

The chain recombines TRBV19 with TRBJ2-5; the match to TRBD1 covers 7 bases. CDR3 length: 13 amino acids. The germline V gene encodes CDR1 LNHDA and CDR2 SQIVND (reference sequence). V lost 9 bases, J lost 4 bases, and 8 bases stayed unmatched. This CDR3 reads CASRQGNGETQYF. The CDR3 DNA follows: TGTGCCAGCCGACAGGGAAATGGAGAGACCCAGTACTTC.

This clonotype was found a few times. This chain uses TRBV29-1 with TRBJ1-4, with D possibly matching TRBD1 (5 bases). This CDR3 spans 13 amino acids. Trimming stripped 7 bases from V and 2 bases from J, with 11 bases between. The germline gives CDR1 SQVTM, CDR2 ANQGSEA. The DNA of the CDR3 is TGCAGCGCCGTGGGACTCACTAATGAAAAACTGTTTTTT. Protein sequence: CSAVGLTNEKLFF.

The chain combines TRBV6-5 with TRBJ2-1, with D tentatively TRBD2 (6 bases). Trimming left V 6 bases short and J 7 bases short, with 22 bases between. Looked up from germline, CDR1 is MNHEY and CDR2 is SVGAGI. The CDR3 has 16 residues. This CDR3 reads CASSAIGSPKGNEQFF. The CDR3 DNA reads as TGTGCCAGCAGCGCAATCGGGAGTCCTAAAGGGAATGAGCAGTTCTTC.

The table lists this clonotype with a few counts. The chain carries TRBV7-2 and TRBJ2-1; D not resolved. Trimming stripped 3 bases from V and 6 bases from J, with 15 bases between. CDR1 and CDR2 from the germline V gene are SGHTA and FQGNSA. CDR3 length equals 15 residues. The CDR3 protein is CASSFLQSLGNEQFF. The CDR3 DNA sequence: TGTGCCAGCAGCTTTCTGCAATCCCTAGGCAATGAGCAGTTCTTC.

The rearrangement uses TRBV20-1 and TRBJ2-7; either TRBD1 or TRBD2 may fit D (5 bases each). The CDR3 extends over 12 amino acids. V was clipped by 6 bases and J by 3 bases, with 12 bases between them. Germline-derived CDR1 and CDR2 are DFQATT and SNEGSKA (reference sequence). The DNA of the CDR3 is TGCAGTGCAAGGGACCGAGACTACGAGCAGTACTTC. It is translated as CSARDRDYEQYF.

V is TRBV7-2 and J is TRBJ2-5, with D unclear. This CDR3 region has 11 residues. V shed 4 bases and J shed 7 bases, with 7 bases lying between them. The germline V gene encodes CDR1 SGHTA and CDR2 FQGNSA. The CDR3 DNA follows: TGTGCCAGCAGCTCCGGCGGGACCCAGTACTTC. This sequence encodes CASSSGGTQYF. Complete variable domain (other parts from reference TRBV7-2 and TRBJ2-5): GAGVSQSPSNKVTEKGKDVELRCDPISGHTALYWYRQSLGQGLEFLIYFQGNSAPDKSGLPSDRFSAERTGGSVSTLTIQRTQQEDSAVYLCASSSGGTQYFGPGTRLLVL.

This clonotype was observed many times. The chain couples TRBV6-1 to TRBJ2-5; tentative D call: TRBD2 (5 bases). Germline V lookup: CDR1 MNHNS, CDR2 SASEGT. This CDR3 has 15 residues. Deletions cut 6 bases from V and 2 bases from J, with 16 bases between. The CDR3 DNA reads TGTGCCAGCAGACGCCTATTCGGGGTACAAGAGACCCAGTACTTC. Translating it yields CASRRLFGVQETQYF.

CDR3 coding DNA: TGCAGCGTTTCGATGGTCTCTAGCACAGATACGCAGTATTTT. The encoded protein is CSVSMVSSTDTQYF. The chain links TRBV29-1 to TRBJ2-3; D gene unclear. Trimming took 5 bases from V and 0 from J, leaving 12 bases between them. Per the germline V gene, CDR1 is SQVTM and CDR2 is ANQGSEA. The CDR3 runs 14 residues.

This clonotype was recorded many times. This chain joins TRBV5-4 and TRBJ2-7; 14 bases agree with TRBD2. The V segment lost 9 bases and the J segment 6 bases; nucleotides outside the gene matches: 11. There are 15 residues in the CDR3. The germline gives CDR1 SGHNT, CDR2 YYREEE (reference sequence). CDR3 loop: CANSLTSGRATEQYF. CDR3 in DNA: TGTGCCAATAGCCTGACTAGCGGGAGGGCCACCGAGCAGTACTTC.

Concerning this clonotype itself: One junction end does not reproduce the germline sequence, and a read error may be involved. The CDR3 DNA reads TGTGCCAGCAGCTTACCACCACTAGCGGGAGGCTCCTACTATGAGCAGTTCTTC. Its protein is CASSLPPLAGGSYYEQFF. The gene calls are TRBV7-2 and TRBJ2-1; 12 bases align to TRBD2. This CDR3 is 18 amino acids long. Germline CDR1 SGHTA, CDR2 FQGNSA. Full variable domain (missing parts from reference TRBV7-2 and TRBJ2-1): GAGVSQSPSNKVTEKGKDVELRCDPISGHTALYWYRQSLGQGLEFLIYFQGNSAPDKSGLPSDRFSAERTGGSVSTLTIQRTQQEDSAVYLCASSLPPLAGGSYYEQFFGPGTRLTVL.

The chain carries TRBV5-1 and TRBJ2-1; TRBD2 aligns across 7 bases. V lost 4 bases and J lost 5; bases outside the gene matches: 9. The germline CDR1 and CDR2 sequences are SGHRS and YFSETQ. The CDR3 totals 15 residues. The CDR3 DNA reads TGCGCCAGCAGCCAAGGACTAGTGGTGAACAATGAGCAGTTCTTC. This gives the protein CASSQGLVVNNEQFF. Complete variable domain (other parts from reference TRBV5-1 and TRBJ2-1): KAGVTQTPRYLIKTRGQQVTLSCSPISGHRSVSWYQQTPGQGLQFLFEYFSETQRNKGNFPGRFSGRQFSNSRSEMNVSTLELGDSALYLCASSQGLVVNNEQFFGPGTRLTVL.

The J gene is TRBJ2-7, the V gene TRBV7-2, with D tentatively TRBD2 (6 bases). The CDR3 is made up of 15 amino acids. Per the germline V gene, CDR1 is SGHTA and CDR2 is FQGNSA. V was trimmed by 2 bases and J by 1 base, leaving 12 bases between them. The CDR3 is CASSLITSGSYEQYF. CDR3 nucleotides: TGTGCCAGCAGCTTAATTACCAGCGGGTCCTACGAGCAGTACTTC.

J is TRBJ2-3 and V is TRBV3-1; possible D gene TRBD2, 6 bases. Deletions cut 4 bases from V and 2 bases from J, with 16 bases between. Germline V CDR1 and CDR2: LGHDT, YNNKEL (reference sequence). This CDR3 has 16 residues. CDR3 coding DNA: TGTGCCAGCAGCCTCCGGGACTTTTATAACACAGATACGCAGTATTTT. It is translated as CASSLRDFYNTDTQYF.

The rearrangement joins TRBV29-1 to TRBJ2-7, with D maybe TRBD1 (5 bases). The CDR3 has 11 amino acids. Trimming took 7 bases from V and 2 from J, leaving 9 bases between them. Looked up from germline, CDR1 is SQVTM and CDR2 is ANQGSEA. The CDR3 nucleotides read TGCAGCGGGGTGACAGCCTACGAGCAGTACTTC. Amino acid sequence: CSGVTAYEQYF.

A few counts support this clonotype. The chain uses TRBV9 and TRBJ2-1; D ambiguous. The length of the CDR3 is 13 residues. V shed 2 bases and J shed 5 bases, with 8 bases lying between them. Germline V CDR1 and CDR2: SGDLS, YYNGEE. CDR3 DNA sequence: TGTGCCAGCAGCGTCAAAGGGAACAATGAGCAGTTCTTC. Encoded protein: CASSVKGNNEQFF.

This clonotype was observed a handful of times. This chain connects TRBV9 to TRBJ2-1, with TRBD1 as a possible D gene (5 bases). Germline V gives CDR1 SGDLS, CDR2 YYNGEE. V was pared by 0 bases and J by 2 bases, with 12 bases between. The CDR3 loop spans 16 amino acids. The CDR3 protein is CASSVGLRGPYNEQFF. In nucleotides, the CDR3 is TGTGCCAGCAGCGTAGGGTTAAGGGGCCCCTACAATGAGCAGTTCTTC.

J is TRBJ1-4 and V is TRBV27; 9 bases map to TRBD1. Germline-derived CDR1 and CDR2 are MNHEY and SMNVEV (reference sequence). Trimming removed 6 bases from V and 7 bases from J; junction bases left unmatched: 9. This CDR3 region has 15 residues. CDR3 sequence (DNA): TGTGCCAGCAGCAGAATGACAGGGGGACGTGAAAAACTGTTTTTT. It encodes CASSRMTGGREKLFF.

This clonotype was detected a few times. For the CDR3, the DNA is TGTGCCAGCAGCTTAGTAGCAGGGGGCACTGGGGCCAACGTCCTGACTTTC. Protein product: CASSLVAGGTGANVLTF. V and J are TRBV11-2 and TRBJ2-6, with 8 bases fitting TRBD1. Germline CDR1 reads SGHAT; CDR2 reads FQNNGV. V gave up 1 base and J gave up 2 bases; unmatched junction bases: 4. This CDR3 comprises 17 residues. Together with reference TRBV11-2 and TRBJ2-6, the CDR3 gives the full variable domain: EAGVAQSPRYKIIEKRQSVAFWCNPISGHATLYWYQQILGQGPKLLIQFQNNGVVDDSQLPKDRFSAERLKGVDSTLKIQPAKLEDSAVYLCASSLVAGGTGANVLTFGAGSRLTVL.

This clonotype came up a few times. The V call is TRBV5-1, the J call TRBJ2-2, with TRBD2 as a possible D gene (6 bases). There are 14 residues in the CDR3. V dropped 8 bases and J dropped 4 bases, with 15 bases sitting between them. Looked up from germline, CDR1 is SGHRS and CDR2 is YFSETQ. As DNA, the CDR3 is TGCGCCAGTCACGCGGCCGGGGGCACCGGGGAGCTGTTTTTT. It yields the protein CASHAAGGTGELFF.

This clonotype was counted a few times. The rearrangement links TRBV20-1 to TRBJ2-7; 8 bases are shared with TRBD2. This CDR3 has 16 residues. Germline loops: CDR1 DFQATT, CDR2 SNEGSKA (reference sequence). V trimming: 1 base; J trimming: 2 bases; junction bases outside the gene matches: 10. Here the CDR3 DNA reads TGCAGTGCTAGAGGGGTTGAACTAGCGGACACCTACGAGCAGTACTTC. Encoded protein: CSARGVELADTYEQYF.

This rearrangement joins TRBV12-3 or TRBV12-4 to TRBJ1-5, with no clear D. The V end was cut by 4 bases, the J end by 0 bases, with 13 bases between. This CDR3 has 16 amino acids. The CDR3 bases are TGTGCCAGCAGTTCGGAGACCAGGTATAGCAATCAGCCCCAGCATTTT. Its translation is CASSSETRYSNQPQHF.

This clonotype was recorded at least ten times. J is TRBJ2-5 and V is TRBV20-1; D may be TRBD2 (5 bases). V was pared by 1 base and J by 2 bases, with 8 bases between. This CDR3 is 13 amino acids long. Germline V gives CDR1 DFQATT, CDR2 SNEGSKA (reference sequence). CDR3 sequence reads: CSARAGSQETQYF. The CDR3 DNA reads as TGCAGTGCTAGAGCGGGGTCACAAGAGACCCAGTACTTC.

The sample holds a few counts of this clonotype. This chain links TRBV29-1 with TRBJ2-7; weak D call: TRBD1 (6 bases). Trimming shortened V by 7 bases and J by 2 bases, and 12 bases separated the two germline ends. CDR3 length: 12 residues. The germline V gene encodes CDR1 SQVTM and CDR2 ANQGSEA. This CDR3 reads CSGGGPAYEQYF. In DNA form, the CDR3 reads TGCAGCGGAGGGGGACCGGCCTACGAGCAGTACTTC.